Sequencing of this TCR beta chain was carried out in a study of HIV-infected patients and healthy controls. Study overall: After three months of therapy, CD4 counts rose modestly but significantly in about 90% of the 16 patients.

Germline V gives CDR1 LGHDT, CDR2 YNNKEL (reference sequence). The length of the CDR3 is 16 residues. J lost 7 bases, V lost 2 bases, and 11 bases had no gene match. This clonotype is medium-sized. cDNA was made from 500 ng RNA using alpha and beta constant primers. Using multiplexing indices, alpha and beta chain libraries were generated apart by chain-specific third strand synthesis. One entry per CDR3 protein, called by TCRdb with MiXCR from the 5' RACE reads. Of several thousand distinct CDR3 sequences in the sample, around a quarter were seen once. Follow-up blood was drawn about 14 weeks, roughly three months, after antiretroviral therapy began. Whole blood was used without fractionation, so all unsorted peripheral T cells were included.

This sequence joins TRBV3-1 and TRBJ1-1; 9 bases are a match to TRBD1. This receptor was identified in an adult with HIV infection. Sample: blood, taken during antiretroviral therapy. As DNA, the CDR3 is TGTGCCAGCAGCCAACCCCCGACAGGGGGATCAGTTGAAGCTTTCTTT. Translated, it gives CASSQPPTGGSVEAFF.